This TCR beta chain was captured in a study of T cell responses to AZD1222 COVID-19 vaccine. Study results and caveats: In a largely white British group with more females than males, clonal diversity was possibly underestimated. Spike-specific TCR repertoires showed rising breadth and depth after two AZD1222 doses. Close to half of all spike-specific TCRs reportedly target regions of the variants that are unmutated. Every sample of the repertoires postdated the peak T cell response.

Comments on this clone: Its target is not known.

This CDR3 has 16 residues. Germline V gene sequence: CDR1 LGHNT, CDR2 FRNRAP. The junction had 14 bases not matched to a gene; V was cut back by 7 bases and J by 3 bases. Only in-frame clones appear in the TCRdb table, and some are missing; sequencing was by immunoSEQ multiplex PCR. The top ten clones hold 1% to 1.5% of a sample with fewer than 250,000 clones, approximately 92% of them seen once. The sequenced sample was peripheral blood, obtained on day 0 of AZD1222 vaccination. The V gene is TRBV12-5, the J gene TRBJ2-7, with 8 nucleotides matching TRBD1. This TCR was sampled from an adult in good health. This CDR3 reads CASAKSKKTGDYEQYF. As DNA, the CDR3 is TGTGCTAGTGCCAAATCTAAGAAGACAGGGGACTACGAGCAGTACTTC.